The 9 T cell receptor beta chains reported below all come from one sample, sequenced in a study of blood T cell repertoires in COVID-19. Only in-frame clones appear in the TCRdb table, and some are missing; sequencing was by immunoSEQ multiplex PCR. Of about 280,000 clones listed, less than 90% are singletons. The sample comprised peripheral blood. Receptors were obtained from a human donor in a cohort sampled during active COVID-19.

This chain's CDR3 is CASSYASETQYF. In DNA form, the CDR3 reads TGTGCCAGCAGTTACGCGTCGGAGACCCAGTACTTC. The genes are TRBV6-6 and TRBJ2-5; D not certain. Germline-derived CDR1 and CDR2 are MNHNY and SVGAGI (reference sequence). The CDR3 extends over 12 amino acids. Trimming removed 2 bases from V and 5 bases from J, with 6 bases in between.

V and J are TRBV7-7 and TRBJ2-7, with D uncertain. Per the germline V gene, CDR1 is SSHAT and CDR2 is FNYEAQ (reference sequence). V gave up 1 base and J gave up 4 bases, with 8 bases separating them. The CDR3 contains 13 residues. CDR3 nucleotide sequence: TGTGCCAGCAGCTTAGACCCAGGATACGAGCAGTACTTC. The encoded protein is CASSLDPGYEQYF. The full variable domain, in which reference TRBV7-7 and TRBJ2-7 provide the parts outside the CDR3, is GAGVSQSPRYKVTKRGQDVTLRCDPISSHATLYWYQQALGQGPEFLTYFNYEAQPDKSGLPSDRFSAERPEGSISTLTIQRTEQRDSAMYRCASSLDPGYEQYFGPGTRLTVT.

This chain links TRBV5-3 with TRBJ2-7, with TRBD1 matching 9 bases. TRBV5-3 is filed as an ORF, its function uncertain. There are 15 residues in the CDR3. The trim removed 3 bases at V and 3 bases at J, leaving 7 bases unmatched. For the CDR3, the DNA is TGTGCCAGAAGCTGTGGCCGGGACAGGGTCTACGAGCAGTACTTC. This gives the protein CARSCGRDRVYEQYF.

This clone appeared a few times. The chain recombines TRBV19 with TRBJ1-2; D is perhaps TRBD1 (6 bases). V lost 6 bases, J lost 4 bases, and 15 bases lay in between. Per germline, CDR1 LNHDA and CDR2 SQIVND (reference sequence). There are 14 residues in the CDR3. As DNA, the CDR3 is TGTGCCAGTAGGACCGGACAGAGCTCCTATGGCTACACCTTC. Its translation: CASRTGQSSYGYTF.

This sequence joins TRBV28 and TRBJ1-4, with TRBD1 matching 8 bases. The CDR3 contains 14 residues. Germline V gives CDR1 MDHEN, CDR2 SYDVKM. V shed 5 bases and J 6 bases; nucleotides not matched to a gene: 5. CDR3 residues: CASSLDRGYEKLFF. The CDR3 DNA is TGTGCCAGCAGTCTAGACAGGGGCTATGAAAAACTGTTTTTT.

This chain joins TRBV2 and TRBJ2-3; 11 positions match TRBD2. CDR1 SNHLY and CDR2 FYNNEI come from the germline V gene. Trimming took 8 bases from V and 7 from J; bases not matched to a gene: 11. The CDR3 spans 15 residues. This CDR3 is CASVQSTSGTYTQYF. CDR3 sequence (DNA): TGTGCCAGCGTCCAATCGACTAGCGGGACCTATACGCAGTATTTT.

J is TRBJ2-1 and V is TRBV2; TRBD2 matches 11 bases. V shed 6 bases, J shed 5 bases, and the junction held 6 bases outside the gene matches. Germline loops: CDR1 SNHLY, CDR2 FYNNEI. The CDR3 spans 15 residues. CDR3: CASRGGTSGDNEQFF. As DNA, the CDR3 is TGTGCCAGCAGGGGGGGGACTAGCGGCGACAATGAGCAGTTCTTC.

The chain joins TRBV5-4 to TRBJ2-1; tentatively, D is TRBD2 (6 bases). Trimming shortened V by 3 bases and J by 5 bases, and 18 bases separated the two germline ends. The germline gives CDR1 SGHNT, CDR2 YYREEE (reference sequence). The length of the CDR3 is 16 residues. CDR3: CASSSVTGLRDNEQFF. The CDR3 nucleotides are TGTGCCAGCAGCTCGGTGACGGGACTTCGAGACAATGAGCAGTTCTTC.

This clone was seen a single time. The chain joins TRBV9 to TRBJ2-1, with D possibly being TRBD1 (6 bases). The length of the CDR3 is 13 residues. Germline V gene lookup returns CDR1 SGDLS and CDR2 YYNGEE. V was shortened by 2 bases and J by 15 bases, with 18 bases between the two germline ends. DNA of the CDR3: TGTGCCAGCAGCGTCAACGGGGCAGGGGTTCGGTTCTTC. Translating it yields CASSVNGAGVRFF.